Below, one T cell receptor beta chain is given with its context. What it binds is unknown. When the RNA was reverse transcribed, random hexamers were used with an input of 0.5 to 1 ug. TCRdb redid the calling of the immunoSEQ multiplex PCR reads with MiXCR, one entry per CDR3 protein. The sample comprises approximately 49,000 distinct CDR3 sequences, more than 85% of which are singletons, and 0.75% rests with the top ten. In blood CD8+ and CD4+ T cells, TCR beta underwent sequencing. The data are from a study of CD8 T cells in Susac syndrome. In germline, CDR1 is SGHAT, CDR2 FQDESV (reference sequence). With 5 bases removed from V and 1 base from J, the gap between germline ends came to 11 bases. CDR3 length: 14 residues. Study-wide points: Susac-specific public clones numbered around 16 in total CD8+ repertoires (and roughly five in CD8+ TEMRA repertoires).

This clonotype originated in a human donor with Susac syndrome. The specimen sequenced was CD8+ T cells from PBMCs. This chain joins TRBV11-1 and TRBJ2-5; D is ambiguous. As DNA, the CDR3 is TGTGCCAGCAGCCAGTCGGGCAGCCAAGAGACCCAGTACTTC. This translates into CASSQSGSQETQYF.